The 15 T cell receptor beta chains below were found in one sample sequenced in a study of immune evolution from preneoplasia to lung adenocarcinoma. Profiled with immunoSEQ multiplex PCR; TCRdb holds only in-frame clones, not every one. The data contain some 3,700 clones, more than 75% of them singletons. The sequenced material came from FFPE invasive lung adenocarcinoma tissue. All receptors come from a person aged 70 to 85 with invasive lung adenocarcinoma.

The chain employs TRBV5-6 and TRBJ2-5; D possibly matches TRBD1 or TRBD2 (6 bases each). The CDR3 length is 15 residues. The V end was cut by 1 base, the J end by 5 bases, with 15 bases between. Germline CDR1 SGHDT, CDR2 YYEEEE. This CDR3 is CASSLRLGGRETQYF. As DNA, the CDR3 is TGTGCCAGCAGCTTGAGGTTGGGGGGCCGGGAGACCCAGTACTTC.

The chain combines TRBV13 with TRBJ2-7; D remains ambiguous. The CDR3 consists of 13 residues. Trimming shortened V by 1 base and J by 4 bases, and 8 bases separated the two germline ends. Germline V gene lookup returns CDR1 PRHDT and CDR2 FYEKMQ (reference sequence). The CDR3 protein is CASSLVGAYEQYF. In DNA, the CDR3 is TGTGCCAGCAGCTTAGTTGGAGCGTACGAGCAGTACTTC.

V is TRBV27 and J is TRBJ2-7, with D maybe TRBD2 (5 bases). Trimming removed 3 bases at V and 6 bases at J, with 12 bases between. CDR1 and CDR2 (germline): MNHEY, SMNVEV (reference sequence). This CDR3 comprises 13 residues. The CDR3: CASSFEERGEQYF. The CDR3 DNA sequence: TGTGCCAGCAGTTTTGAGGAACGGGGCGAGCAGTACTTC.

The chain joins TRBV28 to TRBJ1-2, with D tentatively TRBD1 (6 bases). The CDR3 covers 14 residues. Germline loops: CDR1 MDHEN, CDR2 SYDVKM. Between the trimmed V and J ends, which lost 1 base and 5 bases, there was a span of 11 bases. The CDR3 spells CASSLFAGVYGYTF. CDR3 in DNA: TGTGCCAGCAGTTTATTCGCAGGGGTATATGGCTACACCTTC.

The genes are TRBV18 and TRBJ1-1, with D possibly being TRBD1 (5 bases). The CDR3 has 16 residues. V lost 0 bases and J lost 6, with 17 bases in between. Per germline, CDR1 KGHSH and CDR2 LQKENI. CDR3: CASSPPEGEGRPEAFF. As DNA, the CDR3 is TGTGCCAGCTCACCACCGGAGGGTGAGGGGCGCCCTGAAGCTTTCTTT.

The rearrangement links TRBV6-1 to TRBJ2-7, with D perhaps matching TRBD2 (5 bases). CDR3 length equals 12 residues. The V end lost 6 bases, the J end lost 6 bases, and 12 bases lay between the germline ends. The V gene's germline CDR1 is MNHNS and CDR2 SASEGT. The CDR3, as DNA: TGTGCCAGCAGCCCAACTAGTCTCGAGCAGTACTTC. Protein sequence: CASSPTSLEQYF.

The chain employs TRBV9 and TRBJ2-2; D remains ambiguous. V lost 0 bases, J lost 7 bases, and 7 bases lay in between. Per germline, CDR1 SGDLS and CDR2 YYNGEE. This CDR3 is built from 13 residues. CDR3 sequence (DNA): TGTGCCAGCAGCGTAGGTCAGTACGGGGAGCTGTTTTTT. It yields the protein CASSVGQYGELFF.

The chain combines TRBV4-1 with TRBJ1-5, with D possibly matching TRBD1 (5 bases). CDR1 and CDR2 from the germline V gene are MGHRA and YSYEKL. Deletions cut 0 bases from V and 3 bases from J, with 12 bases between. The CDR3 covers 16 residues. CDR3 region: CASSQDTDRPNQPQHF. The CDR3 nucleotides read TGCGCCAGCAGCCAAGATACAGACAGACCCAATCAGCCCCAGCATTTT.

The genes are TRBV29-1 and TRBJ2-3, with 9 bases fitting TRBD2. The length of the CDR3 is 17 residues. Per the germline V gene, CDR1 is SQVTM and CDR2 is ANQGSEA. V dropped 3 bases and J dropped 2; count of bases not matched to a gene: 12. The CDR3 nucleotides are TGCAGCGTTGAGCGGGGGGGGAGGGCCGGGGCCACAGATACGCAGTATTTT. Amino acid sequence: CSVERGGRAGATDTQYF.

The count of this clone is one. The chain joins TRBV30 to TRBJ1-5; maybe TRBD1 (6 bases). The germline V gene encodes CDR1 GTSNPN and CDR2 SVGIG (reference sequence). There are 15 residues in the CDR3. Trimming removed 0 bases at V and 1 base at J, with 10 bases between. CDR3: CAWSVGQGSNQPQHF. Written as DNA, the CDR3 is TGTGCCTGGAGTGTTGGGCAGGGGAGCAATCAGCCCCAGCATTTT.

The chain couples TRBV30 to TRBJ2-1, with D possibly called TRBD1 or TRBD2 (5 bases each). CDR1 is GTSNPN, CDR2 SVGIG, per germline (reference sequence). V dropped 5 bases and J dropped 0 bases, with 11 bases sitting between them. The CDR3 contains 14 residues. CDR3 amino acids: CAWSGTDSYNEQFF. The CDR3 region has the DNA TGTGCCTGGTCCGGGACCGACTCCTACAATGAGCAGTTCTTC.

The chain joins TRBV7-8 to TRBJ2-5; D uncertain. CDR1 SGHVS and CDR2 FQNEAQ come from the germline V gene. The CDR3 runs 11 residues. V shed 5 bases and J shed 5 bases, with 6 bases lying between them. As DNA, the CDR3 is TGTGCCAGCAGCCCACGGGAGACCCAGTACTTC. Translated, it gives CASSPRETQYF. Full variable domain (rest looked up from reference TRBV7-8 and TRBJ2-5): GAGVSQSPRYKVAKRGQDVALRCDPISGHVSLFWYQQALGQGPEFLTYFQNEAQLDKSGLPSDRFFAERPEGSVSTLKIQRTQQEDSAVYLCASSPRETQYFGPGTRLLVL.

This chain joins TRBV9 and TRBJ2-5; D not certain. Germline lookup yields CDR1 SGDLS and CDR2 YYNGEE. This CDR3 is 13 amino acids long. V lost 2 bases and J 1 base, leaving 6 bases between the germline ends. For the CDR3, the DNA is TGTGCCAGCAGCGTTCGAATCCAAGAGACCCAGTACTTC. Encoded protein: CASSVRIQETQYF.

This clone was seen only once. The gene calls are TRBV4-1 and TRBJ2-5, with 12 bases identical to TRBD2. The trim removed 2 bases at V and 4 bases at J, leaving 5 bases unmatched. This CDR3 region has 16 residues. CDR1 and CDR2 (germline): MGHRA, YSYEKL. The CDR3 spells CASSQRTSGTIETQYF. The CDR3 DNA sequence: TGCGCCAGCAGCCAAAGGACTAGCGGGACCATAGAGACCCAGTACTTC.

The chain joins TRBV6-4 to TRBJ1-5; tentatively, D is TRBD1 (6 bases). This CDR3 region has 16 residues. From germline, CDR1 is MRHNA and CDR2 SNTAGT. The germline V and J ends were trimmed by 2 bases and 1 base, with 12 bases remaining between them. CDR3 nucleotides: TGTGCCAGCAGTGACCCTCCAGGGGTCAGCAATCAGCCCCAGCATTTT. It codes for CASSDPPGVSNQPQHF.